Listed below are T cell receptor beta chains from one sample, sequenced in a study of cytomegalovirus exposure and HLA in healthy donors. The method was immunoSEQ multiplex PCR; TCRdb's version includes in-frame clones alone and lacks a portion of them. The sample includes roughly 76,000 clones, 79% of them seen just once. Specimen: PBMCs. The receptors derive from a man aged 25 to 40 in good health and CMV-seronegative. Each CDR3 is given with its conserved first and last residue. Each record gives: clone size, V gene, J gene, D gene, CDR3 length, CDR3 protein, CDR3 DNA. A D gene is named only where the DNA matches it firmly. Size is omitted from some rows. Given values are once, few, many or a class for expanded clones.

>-|TRBV25-1|TRBJ1-4|-|15
CASSVSGMGYEKLFF
TGTGCCAGCAGTGTATCGGGTATGGGTTATGAAAAACTGTTTTTT
>-|TRBV19|TRBJ2-3|TRBD2|15
CASKKGLAGIDTQYF
TGTGCCAGTAAGAAAGGACTAGCGGGAATAGATACGCAGTATTTT
>-|TRBV7-2|TRBJ2-2|-|18
CASSPRKLARGSTGELFF
TGTGCCAGCAGCCCCCGAAAGCTCGCCCGGGGTAGCACCGGGGAGCTGTTTTTT
>-|TRBV27|TRBJ2-5|-|13
CASSLKGKETQYF
TGTGCCAGCAGTTTAAAGGGGAAAGAGACCCAGTACTTC
>-|TRBV30|TRBJ2-1|-|15
CAWSVRRGPYNEQFF
TGTGCCTGGAGTGTTCGGCGCGGGCCCTACAATGAGCAGTTCTTC
>-|TRBV29-1|TRBJ2-7|-|13
CSVELPGMYEQYF
TGCAGCGTTGAGTTGCCGGGGATGTACGAGCAGTACTTC
>-|TRBV7-2|TRBJ2-7|TRBD1|15
CASSLRTGGSAEQYF
TGTGCCAGCAGCCTACGGACAGGGGGCTCAGCCGAGCAGTACTTC
>-|TRBV30|TRBJ2-3|TRBD2|16
CAWSPGLAGGTDTQYF
TGTGCCTGGAGTCCCGGACTAGCGGGGGGCACAGATACGCAGTATTTT
>-|TRBV5-5|TRBJ2-5|TRBD2|16
CASSLFGGGVQETQYF
TGTGCCAGCAGCTTGTTTGGGGGAGGGGTCCAAGAGACCCAGTACTTC
>few|TRBV7-2|TRBJ1-1|-|11
CASSLEREAFF
TGTGCCAGCAGCTTAGAGAGGGAAGCTTTCTTT
>-|TRBV7-2|TRBJ1-2|-|13
CASSLGGHYGYTF
TGTGCCAGCAGCTTAGGGGGGCACTATGGCTACACCTTC
>-|TRBV6-1|TRBJ1-5|TRBD1|13
CASSGTGHGPQHF
TGTGCCAGCAGCGGGACAGGGCATGGGCCCCAGCATTTT
>-|TRBV13|TRBJ1-2|TRBD1|14
CASSLWTGNYGYTF
TGTGCCAGCAGCTTATGGACAGGGAACTATGGCTACACCTTC
>-|TRBV2|TRBJ2-2|TRBD2|15
CASSGLAGRDGELFF
TGTGCCAGCAGTGGCCTAGCGGGACGGGACGGGGAGCTGTTTTTT
>-|TRBV29-1|TRBJ2-7|-|15
CSVEDGRGSPYEQYF
TGCAGCGTTGAAGATGGAAGGGGCAGTCCCTACGAGCAGTACTTC
>-|TRBV30|TRBJ2-3|-|14
CAWSGIASTDTQYF
TGTGCCTGGAGTGGAATAGCTAGCACAGATACGCAGTATTTT
>-|TRBV12-5|TRBJ2-7|-|16
CASGQERSGVLNEQYF
TGTGCTAGTGGTCAGGAACGGTCGGGGGTGTTGAACGAGCAGTACTTC
>once|TRBV7-6|TRBJ2-7|-|14
CASSGGRTVSEQYF
TGTGCCAGCAGCGGGGGGAGGACGGTTAGCGAGCAGTACTTC
>-|TRBV7-2|TRBJ1-6|-|15
CASSLVSGDNSPLHF
TGTGCCAGCAGCTTAGTATCAGGGGATAATTCACCCCTCCACTTT
>-|TRBV11-2|TRBJ2-1|TRBD2|16
CASWGTAGPSYNEQFF
TGTGCCAGCTGGGGAACAGCGGGACCCTCTTACAATGAGCAGTTCTTC
>-|TRBV27|TRBJ1-2|-|15
CASSSYRTRVYGYTF
TGTGCCAGCAGTTCATACCGGACACGGGTCTATGGCTACACCTTC
>-|TRBV4-3|TRBJ2-7|TRBD2|14
CASSQEAGAYEQYF
TGCGCCAGCAGCCAGGAGGCGGGAGCCTACGAGCAGTACTTC
>-|TRBV2|TRBJ2-2|-|13
CASSRLQTGELFF
TGTGCCAGCAGTCGTTTACAGACCGGGGAGCTGTTTTTT
>-|TRBV6-5|TRBJ2-7|-|14
CASRETGSSYEQYF
TGTGCCAGCAGGGAAACCGGGTCTTCCTACGAGCAGTACTTC
>-|TRBV7-9|TRBJ2-1|TRBD2|15
CASSLDGRGYNEQFF
TGTGCCAGCAGCTTAGACGGGAGGGGATACAATGAGCAGTTCTTC
>once|TRBV30|TRBJ2-7|-|12
CAWSGTPYEQYF
TGTGCCTGGAGTGGAACTCCCTACGAGCAGTACTTC
>-|TRBV6-5|TRBJ1-1|-|12
CASSYRGEGAFF
TGTGCCAGCAGTTACAGAGGGGAGGGAGCTTTCTTT
>few|TRBV10-3|TRBJ1-1|-|14
CAISDLQASTEAFF
TGTGCCATCAGTGACCTACAGGCCTCCACTGAAGCTTTCTTT
>-|TRBV4-3|TRBJ2-3|TRBD1|14
CASSHRGSTDTQYF
TGCGCCAGCAGCCACAGGGGGTCCACAGATACGCAGTATTTT
>-|TRBV28|TRBJ2-3|TRBD1|14
CASRGGQVTDTQYF
TGTGCCAGCAGAGGGGGACAGGTCACAGATACGCAGTATTTT
>-|TRBV6-5|TRBJ1-1|-|14
CASSFTGLGTEAFF
TGTGCCAGCAGTTTCACAGGGTTGGGGACTGAAGCTTTCTTT
>-|TRBV7-9|TRBJ2-2|-|14
CASSYPGGSGELFF
TGTGCCAGCAGCTACCCTGGCGGGTCCGGGGAGCTGTTTTTT
>-|TRBV27|TRBJ2-5|-|13
CASSTRVFGTQYF
TGTGCCAGCAGTACCCGGGTCTTTGGTACCCAGTACTTC
>-|TRBV11-2|TRBJ2-6|-|15
CASSLDWAGANVLTF
TGTGCCAGCAGCTTGGACTGGGCTGGGGCCAACGTCCTGACTTTC
>-|TRBV23-1|TRBJ1-2|-|16
CATSGRDRVFNYGYTF
TGCGCCACCTCCGGGAGGGATCGAGTTTTTAACTATGGCTACACCTTC
>-|TRBV4-3|TRBJ1-1|-|16
CASSQEAAVMNTEAFF
TGCGCCAGCAGCCAAGAGGCGGCAGTAATGAACACTGAAGCTTTCTTT
>-|TRBV6-5|TRBJ2-1|TRBD2|16
CASSYPGLAGLNEQFF
TGTGCCAGCAGTTACCCGGGACTAGCGGGACTCAATGAGCAGTTCTTC
>once|TRBV27|TRBJ1-2|TRBD1|13
CASSLGTGEVYTF
TGTGCCAGCAGTCTAGGGACAGGCGAAGTCTACACCTTC
>-|TRBV7-9|TRBJ1-2|TRBD1|14
CASSLGTGDDGYTF
TGTGCCAGCAGCTTAGGGACAGGCGACGATGGCTACACCTTC
>-|TRBV7-9|TRBJ1-2|TRBD1|14
CASSILQGINGYTF
TGTGCCAGCAGCATTCTACAGGGGATCAATGGCTACACCTTC
>-|TRBV4-2|TRBJ1-2|-|14
CASSDQSGGHGYTF
TGTGCCAGCAGTGACCAGTCCGGAGGACATGGCTACACCTTC
>few|TRBV4-1|TRBJ2-3|-|16
CASSQDFAGYTDTQYF
TGCGCCAGCAGCCAAGATTTTGCGGGGTACACAGATACGCAGTATTTT
>once|TRBV30|TRBJ2-1|TRBD1|11
CAWRILTGSFF
TGTGCCTGGAGGATATTGACAGGGTCCTTCTTC
>-|TRBV11-2|TRBJ2-6|-|14
CASSYPSGANVLTF
TGTGCCAGCAGCTATCCCTCGGGGGCCAACGTCCTGACTTTC
>-|TRBV7-9|TRBJ2-1|-|14
CSSSLVQETGEQFF
TGTTCCAGCAGCTTAGTGCAGGAGACGGGGGAGCAGTTCTTC
>-|TRBV2|TRBJ1-1|-|13
CASRAEGNTEAFF
TGTGCCAGCCGGGCGGAGGGGAACACTGAAGCTTTCTTT
>-|TRBV4-1|TRBJ2-7|TRBD2|15
CASSQIAGEMVEQYF
TGCGCCAGCAGCCAAATAGCGGGAGAAATGGTCGAGCAGTACTTC
>-|TRBV15|TRBJ2-1|-|16
CATSRDRAERVNEQFF
TGTGCCACCAGCAGAGATCGCGCGGAGAGAGTGAATGAGCAGTTCTTC
>-|TRBV6-5|TRBJ1-1|-|13
CASSYNRVAEAFF
TGTGCCAGCAGTTACAACAGGGTAGCTGAAGCTTTCTTT
>-|TRBV7-9|TRBJ1-1|TRBD1|15
CASSWTGEVDTEAFF
TGTGCCAGCAGCTGGACAGGGGAAGTGGACACTGAAGCTTTCTTT
>-|TRBV15|TRBJ2-7|TRBD2|13
CATSRDRGGEQYF
TGTGCCACCAGCAGAGATCGGGGGGGGGAGCAGTACTTC
>once|TRBV7-2|TRBJ1-5|TRBD1|15
CASSLKTGGRQPQHF
TGTGCCAGCAGCCTAAAAACAGGGGGTCGCCAGCCCCAGCATTTT
>-|TRBV7-2|TRBJ1-2|TRBD1|13
CASSYNPGGGYTF
TGTGCCAGCAGCTACAACCCAGGGGGAGGCTACACCTTC
>-|TRBV18|TRBJ2-3|-|14
CASSRLSQGDTQYF
TGTGCCAGCTCAAGGCTCTCTCAGGGGGATACGCAGTATTTT
>-|TRBV28|TRBJ2-7|TRBD2|13
CEILAGASYEQYF
TGTGAGATACTAGCGGGCGCATCCTACGAGCAGTACTTC